One TCR beta chain is described in this entry. CDR3 length: 16 residues. Germline assignment: CDR1 LNHNV and CDR2 YYDKDF (reference sequence). V lost 0 bases to trimming and J lost 2 bases, with 14 bases between them. These data belong to a study of blood T cell repertoires in COVID-19. In the study's own analysis: Amplification from reference gene primers served as the basis for estimated nucleated cell counts. The repertoire was sequenced with immunoSEQ multiplex PCR; TCRdb's copy has only in-frame clones and lacks some. V, J and clone size reflect that table, while D and trimming were determined from the DNA. The data contain tens of thousands of clones, 83% of them singletons.

Sequences were obtained from peripheral blood. The chain combines TRBV15 with TRBJ2-7, with no clear D. The sequence derives from a human donor in a cohort sampled during active COVID-19. The CDR3 reads CATSRDPGSKAYEQYF. Here the CDR3 DNA reads TGTGCCACCAGCAGAGATCCCGGGTCAAAAGCCTACGAGCAGTACTTC. The whole variable domain, remainder taken from reference TRBV15 and TRBJ2-7, is DAMVIQNPRYQVTQFGKPVTLSCSQTLNHNVMYWYQQKSSQAPKLLFHYYDKDFNNEADTPDNFQSRRPNTSFCFLDIRSPGLGDTAMYLCATSRDPGSKAYEQYFGPGTRLTVT.